This section outlines one T cell receptor beta chain sequence together with its context. Its antigen is not identified. The data stem from a study of human T cells and chemical hapten exposure. Study in general: Per-sample TCR yield variation was attributed mainly to small pooled library volume differences.

Attachment of unique molecular identifiers to individual cDNA molecules was performed in the library. MiXCR, run by TCRdb on the RACE reads, gives a single entry per CDR3 protein. This table holds roughly 380,000 distinct CDR3 sequences, approximately 5.1% found once. Points from the study as a whole: With regard to DPC sensitization, TCRs above 1 in 1000 frequency did not change.

This sample's time point: pre-sensitization, week 0. Documented treatment: therapeutic diphenylcyclopropenone sensitization with weekly scalp DPC. This CDR3 contains 14 residues. V gave up 3 bases and J gave up 10 bases, with 16 bases separating them. The germline gives CDR1 MNHEY, CDR2 SVGAGI. J is TRBJ2-1 and V is TRBV6-5, with a weak D call TRBD2 (6 bases). The sample was whole blood, taken in connection with sensitization to the hapten diphenylcyclopropenone (DPC). This clonotype was obtained from a woman aged 50 to 60 with alopecia areata. Some clones in this sample may be carry-over from other donors' samples. CDR3 loop: CASSYSRLVLEQFF. For the CDR3, the DNA is TGTGCCAGCAGTTATAGCCGACTAGTCCTCGAGCAGTTCTTC.